Listed here is a single T cell receptor (beta chain). This sample was taken from a study of tumor-infiltrating lymphocytes in localized non-small cell lung cancer. Using immunoSEQ multiplex PCR, the repertoire was profiled, and TCRdb retains in-frame clones only, with some absent. The repertoire includes 25,000 to 30,000 clones, 70% to 90% of them detected once, and roughly 2% sits in the top ten. The sequence was collected from a human donor with non-small cell lung cancer. Sequencing input: lung tumor tissue.

The CDR3 region is CSVEPGQWMNTEAFF. Here the CDR3 DNA reads TGCAGCGTTGAGCCGGGACAGTGGATGAACACTGAAGCTTTCTTT. V is TRBV29-1 and J is TRBJ1-1; 7 positions match TRBD1. CDR3 length: 15 amino acids. Germline CDR1 reads SQVTM; CDR2 reads ANQGSEA. V dropped 3 bases and J dropped 0; count of bases not matched to a gene: 7.